Each of the 14 T cell receptor beta chains below was sequenced from the same sample in a study of blood T cell repertoires in COVID-19. Profiled with immunoSEQ multiplex PCR; TCRdb holds only in-frame clones, not every one. Here the sample spans tens of thousands of clones, about 90% being singletons. Sequenced input: peripheral blood. The source of these receptors is a human donor in a cohort sampled during active COVID-19.

This chain connects TRBV7-9 to TRBJ2-7; TRBD1 matches 9 bases. J lost 6 bases, V lost 4 bases, and 7 bases had no gene match. CDR1 and CDR2 from the germline V gene are SEHNR and FQNEAQ (reference sequence). CDR3 size: 14 residues. CDR3 nucleotide sequence: TGTGCCAGCAGCTACCGGGACAGGGTTAGCGAGCAGTACTTC. Amino acids: CASSYRDRVSEQYF.

The CDR3 nucleotides read TGTGCCAGTAGTCTCCAAGCGGGGGCCGCTAACAATGAGCAGTTCTTC. Residues: CASSLQAGAANNEQFF. V gene TRBV19 combines with J gene TRBJ2-1; TRBD2 matches at 8 bases. V lost 5 bases and J lost 5; bases outside the gene matches: 11. This CDR3 comprises 16 residues. Germline V lookup: CDR1 LNHDA, CDR2 SQIVND (reference sequence).

The chain carries TRBV18 and TRBJ2-7, with 8 bases aligning to TRBD1. Germline V CDR1 and CDR2: KGHSH, LQKENI. The CDR3 loop spans 15 amino acids. The V segment lost 3 bases and the J segment 1 base; nucleotides outside the gene matches: 5. CDR3 protein: CASSPRQGRSYEQYF. CDR3 sequence (DNA): TGTGCCAGCTCACCTCGACAGGGGAGATCCTACGAGCAGTACTTC.

The chain is built from TRBV28 and TRBJ2-3; tentatively, D is TRBD2 (7 bases). CDR1 is MDHEN and CDR2 is SYDVKM in the germline V gene. Trimming removed 3 bases from V and 2 bases from J, with 18 bases in between. The CDR3 has 17 residues. The CDR3 loop is CASSFVGGGGTTDTQYF. CDR3 bases: TGTGCCAGCAGTTTCGTAGGGGGAGGGGGAACCACAGATACGCAGTATTTT.

The table lists this clone with a count of one. This sequence joins TRBV13 and TRBJ2-3, with 10 bases lining up with TRBD2. The CDR3 runs 19 residues. CDR1 is PRHDT, CDR2 FYEKMQ, per germline (reference sequence). J was trimmed by 4 bases and V by 0 bases; bases with no gene match: 13. CDR3 region: CASSLGPWLERGGADTQYF. The CDR3 DNA is TGTGCCAGCAGCTTAGGCCCATGGCTGGAGCGGGGGGGTGCAGATACGCAGTATTTT.

This chain uses TRBV6-1 with TRBJ2-7, with 15 nucleotides matching TRBD2. Trimming took 3 bases from V and 2 from J; bases not matched to a gene: 11. From germline, CDR1 is MNHNS and CDR2 SASEGT. CDR3 length: 19 amino acids. CDR3 in amino acids: CASSDPGLAGGLIPYEQYF. The CDR3 nucleotides are TGTGCCAGCAGTGACCCGGGACTAGCGGGAGGACTGATCCCCTACGAGCAGTACTTC.

This clone was seen once. The V call is TRBV5-1, the J call TRBJ1-6; 7 bases are shared with TRBD1. CDR1 and CDR2 (germline): SGHRS, YFSETQ. The CDR3 runs 13 residues. V was clipped by 0 bases and J by 13 bases; unmatched bases: 4. DNA of the CDR3: TGCGCCAGCAGCTTGGGCAGGGGGGATCCCCTCCACTTT. Its translation is CASSLGRGDPLHF.

This chain uses TRBV4-3 with TRBJ2-2, with 7 nucleotides matching TRBD2. Germline V gene data show CDR1 as LGHNA and CDR2 as YSLEER. The J segment lost 0 bases and the V segment lost 1 base, leaving 2 bases of the junction unmatched. This CDR3 has 16 amino acids. As DNA, the CDR3 is TGCGCCAGCAGCCAAGGGGGGGGAGCGAACACCGGGGAGCTGTTTTTT. Translated: CASSQGGGANTGELFF.

The chain is built from TRBV3-1 (or the pseudogene TRBV3-2) and TRBJ2-1, with 10 positions matching TRBD2. Germline V gives CDR1 LGHDT, CDR2 YNNKEL (reference sequence). V shed 4 bases, J shed 2 bases, and the junction held 14 bases outside the gene matches. This CDR3 spans 19 amino acids. CDR3 in amino acids: CASSRGRRLAGGAYNEQFF. The CDR3 region has the DNA TGTGCCAGCAGCCGAGGCCGGCGACTAGCGGGCGGCGCCTACAATGAGCAGTTCTTC.

This clone came up once. V usage is TRBV7-6 and J usage is TRBJ2-1; 8 bases align to TRBD2. Germline CDR1 and CDR2: SGHVS and FNYEAQ. V was pared by 1 base and J by 5 bases, with 4 bases of the junction left unmatched. The CDR3 length is 15 residues. CDR3 sequence: CASSLVREGDNEQFF. Here the CDR3 DNA reads TGTGCCAGCAGCTTAGTCCGGGAGGGGGACAATGAGCAGTTCTTC.

The chain links TRBV18 to TRBJ1-1; 11 bases line up with TRBD1. The CDR3 is made up of 16 amino acids. J lost 1 base, V lost 6 bases, and 7 bases had no gene match. Germline loops: CDR1 KGHSH, CDR2 LQKENI. Here the CDR3 reads CASSSFGTGGNTEAFF. CDR3 nucleotide sequence: TGTGCCAGCTCGAGCTTCGGGACAGGGGGGAACACTGAAGCTTTCTTT.

This chain links TRBV6-5 with TRBJ2-3; D unclear. The CDR3 is 15 residues long. Trimming removed 8 bases at V and 9 bases at J, with 24 bases between. The germline V gene encodes CDR1 MNHEY and CDR2 SVGAGI. CDR3: CASPPAVAASGTQYF. The CDR3 nucleotides read TGTGCCAGCCCGCCCGCAGTAGCCGCAAGTGGGACGCAGTATTTT.

V usage is TRBV5-4 and J usage is TRBJ1-2; 8 nucleotides agree with TRBD1. Looked up from germline, CDR1 is SGHNT and CDR2 is YYREEE (reference sequence). Unmatched junction bases numbered 6, after V lost 3 bases and J lost 5 bases. The CDR3 loop spans 14 amino acids. Here the CDR3 reads CASSSGQGDYGYTF. The CDR3 nucleotides are TGTGCCAGCAGCTCTGGACAGGGCGATTATGGCTACACCTTC.

This chain connects TRBV4-3 to TRBJ2-5; 13 nucleotides line up with TRBD2. The germline V gene encodes CDR1 LGHNA and CDR2 YSLEER. The CDR3 is 16 amino acids. The V segment lost 4 bases and the J segment 5 bases; nucleotides outside the gene matches: 7. The CDR3 DNA sequence: TGCGCCAGCAGCCTTGGACTAGCGGGAGATTTGGAGACCCAGTACTTC. As protein: CASSLGLAGDLETQYF.